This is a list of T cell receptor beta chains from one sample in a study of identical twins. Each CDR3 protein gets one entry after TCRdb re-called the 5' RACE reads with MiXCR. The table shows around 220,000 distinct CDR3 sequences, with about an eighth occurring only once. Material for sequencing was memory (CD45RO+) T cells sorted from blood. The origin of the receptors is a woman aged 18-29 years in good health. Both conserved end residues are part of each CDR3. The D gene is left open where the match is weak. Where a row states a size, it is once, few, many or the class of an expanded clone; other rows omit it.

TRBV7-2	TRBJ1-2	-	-	TGTGCCAGCAGCTTAAGGGATTTGGGGGATGGCTACACCTTC	CASSLRDLGDGYTF
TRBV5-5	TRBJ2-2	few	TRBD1	TGTGCCAGCAGCTTGCCGGGACAGCACACCGGGGAGCTGTTTTTT	CASSLPGQHTGELFF
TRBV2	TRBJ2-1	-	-	TGTGCCAGCAGTGTAGGGATTGAGAGCTCCTACAATGAGCAGTTCTTC	CASSVGIESSYNEQFF
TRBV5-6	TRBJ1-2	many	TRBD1	TGTGCCAGCAGCCCGGGACAGTATGGCTACACCTTC	CASSPGQYGYTF
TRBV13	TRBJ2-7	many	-	TGTGCCAGCAGCTCTAACCGGGACACCTACGAGCAGTACTTC	CASSSNRDTYEQYF
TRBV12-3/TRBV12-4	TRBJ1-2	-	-	TGTGCCAGCAGTACGACGGGCGTAGGCTACACCTTC	CASSTTGVGYTF
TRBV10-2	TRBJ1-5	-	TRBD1	TGCGCCAGCCTAGAAGGGGGCAGGGAGTACAATCAGCCCCAGCATTTT	CASLEGGREYNQPQHF
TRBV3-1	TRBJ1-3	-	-	TGTGCCAGCAGCCAAGGACTCTCTGGAAACACCATATATTTT	CASSQGLSGNTIYF
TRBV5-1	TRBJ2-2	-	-	TGCGCCAGCAGCACCGTTAACGGGGAGCTGTTTTTT	CASSTVNGELFF
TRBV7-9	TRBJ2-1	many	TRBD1	TGTGCCAGCAGCGATACAGGGGGCAGCTCCTACAATGAGCAGTTCTTC	CASSDTGGSSYNEQFF
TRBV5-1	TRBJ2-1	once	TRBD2	TGCGTCAGCAGCTTGGTGGGCGGGAGGGCCGCTTCCTACAATGAGCAGTTCTTC	CVSSLVGGRAASYNEQFF
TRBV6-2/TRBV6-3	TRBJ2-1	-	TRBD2	TGTGCCAGCAGTTCCCCAGGACTAGCGGCCCCCGAGCAGTTCTTC	CASSSPGLAAPEQFF
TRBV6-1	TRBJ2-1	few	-	TGTGCCAGCAGTATGGTGTTTGCATCGGAGCAGTTCTTC	CASSMVFASEQFF
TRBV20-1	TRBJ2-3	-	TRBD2	TGCAGTGCTAGGGACTACGGACTAGCGGGGCCCACAGATACGCAGTATTTT	CSARDYGLAGPTDTQYF
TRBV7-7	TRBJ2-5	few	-	TGTGCTAGCAGCCAAAACACAGGAGGGGAGACCCAGTACTTC	CASSQNTGGETQYF
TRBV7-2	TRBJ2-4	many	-	TGTGCCAGCAGCCACGGCGGGACGGGAGCCAAAAACATTCAGTACTTC	CASSHGGTGAKNIQYF
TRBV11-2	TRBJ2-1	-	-	TGTGCCAGCAGCTTAGGGACACCCGGGAATGAGCAGTTCTTC	CASSLGTPGNEQFF
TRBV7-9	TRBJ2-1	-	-	TGTGCCAGGGGCCCCGGGTCCCTTGAGCAGTTCTTC	CARGPGSLEQFF
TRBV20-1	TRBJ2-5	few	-	TGCAGTGCTAGGTCGTGGGGATTGGAGACCCAGTACTTC	CSARSWGLETQYF
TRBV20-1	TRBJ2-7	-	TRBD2	TGCAGTGCCCTTAACCGGCGGCGGGGGGCCTACGAGCAGTACTTC	CSALNRRRGAYEQYF
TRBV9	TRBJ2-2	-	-	TGTGCCAGCAGCCCACGTCCCTTACTAGGGGCCGGGGAGCTGTTTTTT	CASSPRPLLGAGELFF
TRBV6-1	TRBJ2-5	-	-	TGTGCCAGCAGTGAAGATCGGGGAGAGACCCAGTACTTC	CASSEDRGETQYF
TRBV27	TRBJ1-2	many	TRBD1	TGTGCCAGCAGCTCGGACAGGGGTTATGGCTACACCTTC	CASSSDRGYGYTF